What follows describes a single T cell receptor beta chain. Its antigen target is currently unknown. Base quality data are lacking; no much larger clone is found one base away. The data were obtained in a study of intratumoral heterogeneity in liver cancer. For the study in its entirety: In the full cohort of over eleven patients, the median age was approximately 63 years and the majority of patients were male. To investigate intratumor heterogeneity, the study integrated RNA-seq, DNA sequencing, TCR-seq and SNP array data drawn from multiple regions of hepatocellular carcinoma specimens. Of the roughly 71 multiregional samples collected from around 15 HCC patients in the overall cohort, some 53 were tumoral regions and some 20 were adjacent nontumoral regions. Overall results and qualifications from the work: In each sequenced patient, significantly more unique T-cell clonal expansions were found in tumor region a than in region b. Within each sequenced patient, no significant difference in overall T cell clonality was found between tumor regions. RNA-seq-based estimates of regional differences in tumor-infiltrating lymphocyte burden were reportedly confirmed by TCR sequencing. Limitations acknowledged by the authors included a relatively low number of patients and under-sampled representation of tumor-infiltrating lymphocytes.

Trimming costs V 4 bases and J 1 base, and their ends lie 11 bases apart. Reading the germline V gene gives CDR1 SGHTS and CDR2 YDEGEE. Inclusive of the bounding cysteine and phenylalanine, the CDR3 is 14 residues long. Only the CDR3 DNA is retained, 42 bases long and in frame from the first base. Using the immunoSEQ assay, the TCR beta chain CDR3 regions were sequenced from genomic DNA. Rearranged VDJ segments were amplified with primers that anneal to V and J segments. Under the source paper's analysis protocol: The ImmunoSeq Analyzer software was used to compute clonality and richness metrics. To find clones with differing abundance between regions, Fisher's exact test was applied together with a beta-binomial method for extra stringency. TCRdb took this table from immuneACCESS and kept in-frame rearrangements with V and J called. Such tables lack part of the clones; where checked against another copy, unresolved V genes explain under half of the gap, and the rest is unexplained. That table gives V, J and clone size, and the DNA gave D and trimming. The sample profile shows roughly 3,600 clones; about 47% of them were found once. The top ten clones comprise about 25% of the sample.

The H label marked samples taken from distinct, geographically separated regions of the hepatocellular carcinoma nodule. Every patient had early-stage hepatocellular carcinoma and received no therapy prior to surgical resection. No macroscopic evidence of necrosis or hemorrhage was present in the sampled areas. Multiple regions from a couple of patients underwent TCR sequencing (ImmunoSeq). Frozen resection tissue samples were collected at least 1 cm apart from each other. Genomic DNA was extracted from bulk tissue using the DNeasy blood and tissue kit. The V and J genes are TRBV5-8 and TRBJ1-1; the D segment cannot be called with confidence. The sequencing here drew on tumor tissue, taken before any cancer treatment. The sequence derives from a man between 65 and 85 years old with hepatocellular carcinoma. The CDR3 region: CASSHEWGNTEAFF. In nucleotides, the sequence is TGTGCCAGCAGCCACGAATGGGGGAACACTGAAGCTTTCTTT.